These 18 T cell receptor beta chains came from one sample sequenced in a study of blood T cell repertoires in COVID-19. Sequenced by immunoSEQ multiplex PCR; TCRdb stores in-frame clones only, minus some. The repertoire holds 70,000 or so clones, with around 90% as singletons. The sequenced sample was peripheral blood. Receptors were obtained from a woman older than 75 with active COVID-19.

The chain is built from TRBV6-5 and TRBJ2-7; 9 nucleotides line up with TRBD2. CDR3 length equals 16 residues. Germline V gives CDR1 MNHEY, CDR2 SVGAGI. After removal of 0 bases from V and 0 bases from J, the junction contained 3 bases not matched to a gene. The CDR3 sequence: CASSYSTSGYSYEQYF. Here the CDR3 DNA reads TGTGCCAGCAGTTACTCTACTAGCGGGTACTCCTACGAGCAGTACTTC.

V and J are TRBV5-5 and TRBJ1-2, with D unclear. This CDR3 region has 15 residues. Germline V gives CDR1 SGHKS, CDR2 YYEKEE (reference sequence). V gave up 5 bases and J gave up 0 bases, with 14 bases separating them. The CDR3 DNA is TGTGCCAGCAGTAAAGCTTTGACACCTAACTATGGCTACACCTTC. This sequence encodes CASSKALTPNYGYTF.

The gene calls are TRBV19 and TRBJ2-3, with 11 bases that match TRBD2. CDR3 size: 17 residues. Germline assignment: CDR1 LNHDA and CDR2 SQIVND (reference sequence). J gave up 2 bases and V 9 bases, and 13 bases lay outside the gene matches. The chain's CDR3 is CASQNLGLAVNTDTQYF. CDR3 bases: TGTGCCAGCCAGAACCTGGGACTAGCGGTGAACACAGATACGCAGTATTTT.

CDR3 sequence (DNA): TGTGCCACCAGTGATGGCAGCCAAGAGACCCAGTACTTC. This translates into CATSDGSQETQYF. The rearrangement uses TRBV24-1 and TRBJ2-5; D is unresolved. CDR1 KGHDR and CDR2 SFDVKD come from the germline V gene. This CDR3 is built from 13 residues. V was cut by 3 bases and J by 1 base, with 5 bases left in between.

The chain has TRBV19 and TRBJ2-3; 7 bases map to TRBD1. Germline V gene lookup returns CDR1 LNHDA and CDR2 SQIVND (reference sequence). The CDR3 totals 14 residues. After removal of 8 bases from V and 0 bases from J, the junction contained 5 bases not matched to a gene. CDR3 sequence (DNA): TGTGCCAGTGGGACAGTTACTAGCACAGATACGCAGTATTTT. Its protein is CASGTVTSTDTQYF.

The rearrangement joins TRBV7-9 to TRBJ1-5, with D unresolved. This CDR3 comprises 12 residues. The V and J ends lost 6 bases and 5 bases respectively, with 8 bases between them. Germline lookup yields CDR1 SEHNR and CDR2 FQNEAQ (reference sequence). In DNA, the CDR3 is TGTGCCAGCAGTCCTGTAGATCAGCCCCAGCATTTT. Protein sequence: CASSPVDQPQHF.

The chain has TRBV7-3 and TRBJ1-1; a weak D match, TRBD1 (6 bases). Trimming pared 5 bases from V and 1 base from J, leaving 17 bases between. Germline V gene sequence: CDR1 SGHTA, CDR2 FQGTGA. This CDR3 has 16 residues. The CDR3 sequence is CASSPQGGAPNTEAFF. CDR3 nucleotides: TGTGCCAGCAGCCCACAGGGTGGGGCACCGAACACTGAAGCTTTCTTT.

This clone was observed once. This chain joins TRBV5-5 and TRBJ1-2; 10 bases are shared with TRBD1. Germline CDR1 is SGHKS and CDR2 is YYEKEE (reference sequence). The CDR3 runs to 16 residues. With 5 bases clipped from V and 2 bases from J, the junction kept 9 bases outside the gene matches. CDR3 DNA sequence: TGTGCCAGCAGAACCCCCACGGGACAGGGGAACTATGGCTACACCTTC. Amino acid sequence: CASRTPTGQGNYGYTF. The variable domain in full, completed from reference TRBV5-5 and TRBJ1-2, reads DAGVTQSPTHLIKTRGQQVTLRCSPISGHKSVSWYQQVLGQGPQFIFQYYEKEERGRGNFPDRFSARQFPNYSSELNVNALLLGDSALYLCASRTPTGQGNYGYTFGSGTRLTVV.

The V gene is TRBV28, the J gene TRBJ2-2; 9 nucleotides match TRBD2. The V and J ends lost 6 bases and 2 bases, in that order; junction bases with no gene match: 7. CDR3 length: 16 amino acids. Germline CDR1 and CDR2: MDHEN and SYDVKM. The CDR3 bases are TGTGCCAGCAGCTCCCGGCTAGCGGGAAACACCGGGGAGCTGTTTTTT. The encoded protein is CASSSRLAGNTGELFF.

The chain combines TRBV18 with TRBJ2-1; D is perhaps TRBD2 (6 bases). The germline V gene encodes CDR1 KGHSH and CDR2 LQKENI. V shed 6 bases and J shed 7 bases, with 19 bases lying between them. The CDR3 extends over 15 amino acids. In nucleotides, the CDR3 is TGTGCCAGCTCTCGGTTTACGGCGGGGCAAAATGAGCAGTTCTTC. It specifies CASSRFTAGQNEQFF.

The V and J genes are TRBV7-9 and TRBJ2-3; tentatively, D is TRBD1 (6 bases). The CDR3 spans 13 residues. Per the germline V gene, CDR1 is SEHNR and CDR2 is FQNEAQ (reference sequence). The V gene lost 5 bases and the J gene lost 5 bases, with 11 bases spanning the gap. The DNA for the CDR3 is TGTGCCAGCAGCCGACTGGACAGAGATACGCAGTATTTT. It codes for CASSRLDRDTQYF.

This chain connects TRBV5-4 to TRBJ2-5, with 15 bases lining up with TRBD2. This CDR3 contains 17 residues. Germline lookup yields CDR1 SGHNT and CDR2 YYREEE (reference sequence). V trimming: 2 bases; J trimming: 4 bases; junction bases outside the gene matches: 6. CDR3 region: CASSFRTSGRAGETQYF. CDR3 DNA: TGTGCCAGCAGCTTCCGGACTAGCGGGAGGGCGGGAGAGACCCAGTACTTC. Supplemented by reference TRBV5-4 and TRBJ2-5, the full variable domain reads ETGVTQSPTHLIKTRGQQVTLRCSSQSGHNTVSWYQQALGQGPQFIFQYYREEENGRGNFPPRFSGLQFPNYSSELNVNALELDDSALYLCASSFRTSGRAGETQYFGPGTRLLVL.

The chain has TRBV13 and TRBJ1-2, with TRBD1 identical over 9 bases. The length of the CDR3 is 15 residues. The V and J ends lost 1 base and 4 bases, in that order; junction bases with no gene match: 4. CDR1 PRHDT and CDR2 FYEKMQ come from the germline V gene (reference sequence). The chain's CDR3 is CASSLVQGASYGYTF. CDR3 coding DNA: TGTGCCAGCAGCTTAGTACAGGGGGCGAGCTATGGCTACACCTTC.

The chain links TRBV13 to TRBJ2-7; D might be TRBD1 (5 bases). CDR3 length equals 15 residues. Trimming took off 6 bases at V and 1 base at J, with 16 bases between the two ends. Germline loops: CDR1 PRHDT, CDR2 FYEKMQ (reference sequence). For the CDR3, the DNA is TGTGCCAGCAGTTTTAAAGGGGCCGTATCCTACGAGCAGTACTTC. Translated: CASSFKGAVSYEQYF.

This rearrangement joins TRBV7-9 to TRBJ2-7, with D tentatively TRBD2 (6 bases). Germline loops: CDR1 SEHNR, CDR2 FQNEAQ (reference sequence). V was shortened by 5 bases and J by 3 bases, with 11 bases between the two germline ends. CDR3 length: 13 residues. Here the CDR3 reads CASSPGLNYEQYF. The CDR3 bases are TGTGCCAGCAGCCCGGGACTTAACTACGAGCAGTACTTC. Using reference TRBV7-9 and TRBJ2-7 for the parts outside the CDR3, the full variable domain is DTGVSQNPRHKITKRGQNVTFRCDPISEHNRLYWYRQTLGQGPEFLTYFQNEAQLEKSRLLSDRFSAERPKGSFSTLEIQRTEQGDSAMYLCASSPGLNYEQYFGPGTRLTVT.

The J gene is TRBJ1-2, the V gene TRBV7-9; 8 bases are shared with TRBD1. Trimming removed 8 bases from V and 2 bases from J; junction bases left unmatched: 13. Germline CDR1 and CDR2: SEHNR and FQNEAQ (reference sequence). The length of the CDR3 is 16 residues. The CDR3 DNA reads TGTGCCAGCGGACGACAAATGCCAGGGGGCAACTATGGCTACACCTTC. It is translated as CASGRQMPGGNYGYTF.

V usage is TRBV6-6 and J usage is TRBJ2-1, with TRBD1 identical over 8 bases. Germline V lookup: CDR1 MNHNY, CDR2 SVGAGI (reference sequence). CDR3 length equals 13 residues. The V gene end was trimmed by 6 bases and the J gene end by 5 bases; junction bases not matched to a gene: 3. CDR3 region: CASRDRAHNEQFF. The CDR3 DNA reads as TGTGCCAGCAGGGACAGGGCGCACAATGAGCAGTTCTTC.

The chain joins TRBV9 to TRBJ2-5, with 10 bases lining up with TRBD2. The V and J ends lost 3 bases and 3 bases, in that order; junction bases with no gene match: 2. Germline lookup yields CDR1 SGDLS and CDR2 YYNGEE. This CDR3 contains 14 residues. The CDR3 bases are TGTGCCAGCAGCGCCGGGACTAGCGAAGAGACCCAGTACTTC. Amino acids: CASSAGTSEETQYF. Based on the CDR3 plus reference TRBV9 and TRBJ2-5, the full variable domain is DSGVTQTPKHLITATGQRVTLRCSPRSGDLSVYWYQQSLDQGLQFLIQYYNGEERAKGNILERFSAQQFPDLHSELNLSSLELGDSALYFCASSAGTSEETQYFGPGTRLLVL.